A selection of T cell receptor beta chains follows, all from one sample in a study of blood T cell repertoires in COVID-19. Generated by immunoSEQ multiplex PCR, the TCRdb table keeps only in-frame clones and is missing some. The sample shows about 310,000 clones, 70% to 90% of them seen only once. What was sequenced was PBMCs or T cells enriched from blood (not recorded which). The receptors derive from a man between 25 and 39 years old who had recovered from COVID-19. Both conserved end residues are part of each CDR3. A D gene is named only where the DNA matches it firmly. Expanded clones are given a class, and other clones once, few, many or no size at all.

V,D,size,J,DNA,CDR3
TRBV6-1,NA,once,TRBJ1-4,TGTGCCAGCAGTGAAGCGGCAGGGTCAACTAATGAAAAACTGTTTTTT,CASSEAAGSTNEKLFF
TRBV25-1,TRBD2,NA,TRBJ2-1,TGTGCCAGTACGGGACTAGCGGGGGGTCAACAGTTCTTC,CASTGLAGGQQFF
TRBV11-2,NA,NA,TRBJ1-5,TGTGCCAGCAGCCTCGGGGGAAGCAATCAGCCCCAGCATTTT,CASSLGGSNQPQHF
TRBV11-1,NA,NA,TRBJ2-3,TGTGCCAGCAGCTTACTAGCCTTATTTGGTGGTACGCAGTATTTT,CASSLLALFGGTQYF
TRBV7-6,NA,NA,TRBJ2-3,TGTGCCAGCAGTATCTCCCCCCCTTCGGGCACAGATACGCAGTATTTT,CASSISPPSGTDTQYF
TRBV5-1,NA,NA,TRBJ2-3,TGCGCCAGCAGCTTGGGGTCCGGTAGTAGCACAGATACGCAGTATTTT,CASSLGSGSSTDTQYF
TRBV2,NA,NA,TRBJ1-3,TGTGCCAGCAGTGATAGGGGTCTCTCTGGAAACACCATATATTTT,CASSDRGLSGNTIYF
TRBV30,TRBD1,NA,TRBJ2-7,TGTGCCTGGAGTGTACTACAGGGGGGAGCCTACGAGCAGTACTTC,CAWSVLQGGAYEQYF
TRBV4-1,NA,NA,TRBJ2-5,TGCGCCAGCAGCCAAGGGCGGTTGGAGACCCAGTACTTC,CASSQGRLETQYF
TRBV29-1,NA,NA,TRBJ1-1,TGCAGCGCCAAAGACTCTCCAGGGAGGAGCACTGAAGCTTTCTTT,CSAKDSPGRSTEAFF
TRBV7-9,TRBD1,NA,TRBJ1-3,TGTGCCAGCAGCTTACCCAGGGGGGACAGTCGCAACACCATATATTTT,CASSLPRGDSRNTIYF
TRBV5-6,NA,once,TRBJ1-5,TGTGCCAGCAGCCACGGGGAGTTTAATCAGCCCCAGCATTTT,CASSHGEFNQPQHF
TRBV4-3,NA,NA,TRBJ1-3,TGCGCCAGCAGCCAAGCCGGGGTTTTAATCTCTGGAAACACCATATATTTT,CASSQAGVLISGNTIYF
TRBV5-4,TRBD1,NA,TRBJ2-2,TGTGCCAGCAGCCAACGACAGGGGCTCAACACCGGGGAGCTGTTTTTT,CASSQRQGLNTGELFF
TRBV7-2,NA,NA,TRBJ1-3,TGTGCCAGCAGCTTGGCTTCAACCTTCGGAAACACCATATATTTT,CASSLASTFGNTIYF
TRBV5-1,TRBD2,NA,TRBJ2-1,TGCGCCAGCATTCTTGGCGGGGGGGCCTACAATGAGCAGTTCTTC,CASILGGGAYNEQFF
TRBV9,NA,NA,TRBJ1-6,TGTGCCAGCAGCGTAGGTGACAGTGCCTACTCACCCCTCCACTTT,CASSVGDSAYSPLHF
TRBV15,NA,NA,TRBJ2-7,TGTGCCACCAGCAGAGATTCGGTTTCCGGTACCTACGAGCAGTACTTC,CATSRDSVSGTYEQYF
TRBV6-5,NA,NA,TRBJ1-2,TGTGCCAGCAGTTACTCGTCTCTCTCTGGCTACACCTTC,CASSYSSLSGYTF
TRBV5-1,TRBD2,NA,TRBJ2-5,TGCGCCAGCAGCTTAAGGCCTCTAGCGGGGGTGCAGACCCAGTACTTC,CASSLRPLAGVQTQYF
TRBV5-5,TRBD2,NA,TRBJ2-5,TGTGCCAGCAGCTCCACTTCGGGGGGGCAAGAGACCCAGTACTTC,CASSSTSGGQETQYF
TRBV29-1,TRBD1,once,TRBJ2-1,TGCAGCGTTGAAGCTTTTGGACAGGGGGTTAATGAGCAGTTCTTC,CSVEAFGQGVNEQFF
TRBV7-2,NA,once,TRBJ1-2,TGTGCCAGCGGGGAGGGGACTGGACCCTATGGCTACACCTTC,CASGEGTGPYGYTF
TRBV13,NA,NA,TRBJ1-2,TGTGCCAGCAGGACAGAGGTAAACTATGGCTACACCTTC,CASRTEVNYGYTF
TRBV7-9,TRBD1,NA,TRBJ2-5,TGTGCCAGCAGCATACAGGGGGTCGGGGAGACCCAGTACTTC,CASSIQGVGETQYF
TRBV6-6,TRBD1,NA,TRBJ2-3,TGTGCCAGCAGACGACAGGGGACACCAGATACGCAGTATTTT,CASRRQGTPDTQYF
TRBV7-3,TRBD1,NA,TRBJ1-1,TGTGCCAGCAGCCCCCATGGACAGGGAAGCACTGAAGCTTTCTTT,CASSPHGQGSTEAFF
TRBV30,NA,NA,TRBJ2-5,TGTGCCTGGAGGGAGGGAGGAGAGACCCAGTACTTC,CAWREGGETQYF
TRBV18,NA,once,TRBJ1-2,TGTGCCAGCTCACACGGGGGAGACTATGGCTACACCTTC,CASSHGGDYGYTF
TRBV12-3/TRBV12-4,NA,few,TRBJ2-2,TGTGCCAGCAGTTCCCGAACTGGGGAGCTGTTTTTT,CASSSRTGELFF
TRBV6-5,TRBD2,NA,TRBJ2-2,TGTGCCAGTGCTCCGGGACTAGTGGCCGGGGAGCTGTTTTTT,CASAPGLVAGELFF
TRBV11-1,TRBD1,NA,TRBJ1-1,TGTGCCAGCAGCACCCGGACAGGGGGCTTTGGTATTGAAGCTTTCTTT,CASSTRTGGFGIEAFF
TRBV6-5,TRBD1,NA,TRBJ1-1,TGTGCCAGCAGTACGGGACAGGGGGGGACTGAAGCTTTCTTT,CASSTGQGGTEAFF
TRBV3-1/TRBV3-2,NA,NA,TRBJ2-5,TGTGCCAGCAGCCAAGTTAAAGAGACCCAGTACTTC,CASSQVKETQYF
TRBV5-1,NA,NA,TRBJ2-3,TGCGCCAGCAGCTTGATTCCCAGAAACACAGATACGCAGTATTTT,CASSLIPRNTDTQYF
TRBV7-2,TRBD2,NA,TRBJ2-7,TGTGCCAGCAGCCTCCCCCTGATCGCCGGGACTAGCGGGTTGTACGAGCAGTACTTC,CASSLPLIAGTSGLYEQYF
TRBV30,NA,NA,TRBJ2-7,TGTGCCTGGAGCTCGGGACTCTCCTACGAGCAGTACTTC,CAWSSGLSYEQYF
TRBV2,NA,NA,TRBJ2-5,TGTGCCAGCGGAACAGGGGAGACCCAGTACTTC,CASGTGETQYF
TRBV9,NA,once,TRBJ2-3,TGTGCCAGCAGCGTAGCACGGGCAGATACGCAGTATTTT,CASSVARADTQYF
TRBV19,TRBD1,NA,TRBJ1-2,TGTGCCAGTAGTACAATTCCGGGACAGGGGGCTAATGGCTACACCTTC,CASSTIPGQGANGYTF
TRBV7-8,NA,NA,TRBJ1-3,TGTGCCAGCAGCTTTACGACAGTGGGCGACTCTGGAAACACCATATATTTT,CASSFTTVGDSGNTIYF
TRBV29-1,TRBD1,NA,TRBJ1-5,TGCAGCGGGGCGACAGGGGTGGATCAGCCCCAGCATTTT,CSGATGVDQPQHF
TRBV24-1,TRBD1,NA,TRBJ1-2,TGTGCCACCAGTGATCCGGGACAGGGAGTGGGCTACACCTTC,CATSDPGQGVGYTF
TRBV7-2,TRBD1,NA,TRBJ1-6,TGTGCCAGCAGTAGGACAGGGGGGTCGAGCTCCTATAATTCACCCCTCCACTTT,CASSRTGGSSSYNSPLHF
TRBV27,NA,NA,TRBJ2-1,TGTGCCAGCAGTTTATCCCGGGTTTACTACAATGAGCAGTTCTTC,CASSLSRVYYNEQFF
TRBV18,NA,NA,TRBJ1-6,TGTGCCAGCTCATCGACAGGAAGTGGAAGTTCACCCCTCCACTTT,CASSSTGSGSSPLHF
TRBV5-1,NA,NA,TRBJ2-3,TGCGCCAGCAACCCGACAGACTCAAGCACAGATACGCAGTATTTT,CASNPTDSSTDTQYF
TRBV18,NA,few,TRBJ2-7,TGTGCCAGCTCATCGATTACGAGCTCCTACGAGCAGTACTTC,CASSSITSSYEQYF
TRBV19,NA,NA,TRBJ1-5,TGTGCCAGTAGTATCCTTGGCACCCCCAATCAGCCCCAGCATTTT,CASSILGTPNQPQHF
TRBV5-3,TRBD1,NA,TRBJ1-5,TGTGCCAGAAGCTTGGCCCCCTCTACGACAGGGGCGTCCTCCTCTCATCAGCCCCAGCATTTT,CARSLAPSTTGASSSHQPQHF
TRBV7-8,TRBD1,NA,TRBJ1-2,TGTGCCAGCAGCTTGGGGACAGCTGATCCTAACTATGGCTACACCTTC,CASSLGTADPNYGYTF
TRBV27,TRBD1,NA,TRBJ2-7,TGTGCCAGCAGAGGGACAGGGGGCATCGAGCAGTACTTC,CASRGTGGIEQYF
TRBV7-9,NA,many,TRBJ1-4,TGTGCCAGCAGCTCCGACAGTTACTACGAAAAACTGTTTTTT,CASSSDSYYEKLFF
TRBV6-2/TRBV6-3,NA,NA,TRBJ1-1,TGTGCCAGCAGTTACTCGAGGCAGCCGAACACTGAAGCTTTCTTT,CASSYSRQPNTEAFF
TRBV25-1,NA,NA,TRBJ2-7,TGTGCCAGCAGTGGAAACAGGGTCGGGTACGAGCAGTACTTC,CASSGNRVGYEQYF
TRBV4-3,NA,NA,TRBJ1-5,TGCGCCAGCAGCCAAGGTTCGGGTAGCAATCAGCCCCAGCATTTT,CASSQGSGSNQPQHF
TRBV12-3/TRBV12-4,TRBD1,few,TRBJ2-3,TGTGCCAGCACCCCAGGGGGAGATACGCAGTATTTT,CASTPGGDTQYF
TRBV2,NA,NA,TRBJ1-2,TGTGCCAGCAGTGAGCTTTTAGCTAACTATGGCTACACCTTC,CASSELLANYGYTF